These 7 T cell receptor beta chains share one sample of origin, sequenced in a study of cytomegalovirus exposure and HLA in healthy donors. 60 Vbeta and 13 Jbeta primers were used in PCR. Clones were sequenced by immunoSEQ multiplex PCR, and TCRdb holds only the in-frame ones, with some missing. Of 100,000 or so clones in the sample, more than 75% were seen once. The specimen was PBMCs. These receptors were taken from a woman aged 50 to 60 in good health and CMV-seropositive.

The J gene is TRBJ1-2, the V gene TRBV30; TRBD1 matches 7 bases. The CDR3 has 17 residues. The ends lost 5 bases at V and 3 bases at J; junction bases unmatched: 18. In germline, CDR1 is GTSNPN, CDR2 SVGIG (reference sequence). CDR3 amino acids: CAWANHRQGGFDYGYTF. CDR3 coding DNA: TGTGCCTGGGCGAACCACCGACAGGGAGGTTTCGACTATGGCTACACCTTC.

V usage is TRBV15 and J usage is TRBJ1-2; perhaps TRBD1 as D (6 bases). Trimming left V 1 base short and J 5 bases short, with 14 bases between. The CDR3 spans 15 residues. Germline CDR1 reads LNHNV; CDR2 reads YYDKDF (reference sequence). CDR3 sequence: CATSRVGGGAYGYTF. CDR3 bases: TGTGCCACCAGCAGAGTCGGTGGGGGCGCTTATGGCTACACCTTC.

CDR3 in DNA: TGCGCCAGCAGCCAGTCACAGGGCGGTAGCAATCAGCCCCAGCATTTT. Translated: CASSQSQGGSNQPQHF. The genes are TRBV4-1 and TRBJ1-5, with D maybe TRBD1 (6 bases). The ends were cut back, 3 bases at V and 0 bases at J, with 12 bases in the middle. This CDR3 contains 16 residues. CDR1 and CDR2 from the germline V gene are MGHRA and YSYEKL.

Comments on this clone: One end of the junction does not line up with germline, which may come from a read error. The CDR3 nucleotides are TGTGCTAGCAGCTTAGGAGCTAGCGGGGCATACAATGAGCAGTTCTTC. The encoded protein is CASSLGASGAYNEQFF. The chain links TRBV7-7 to TRBJ2-1; TRBD2 agrees at 9 bases. This CDR3 has 16 amino acids. Germline V gene data show CDR1 as SSHAT and CDR2 as FNYEAQ (reference sequence).

The V gene is TRBV10-3, the J gene TRBJ2-1; 15 nucleotides line up with TRBD2. The CDR3 covers 14 residues. With 6 bases clipped from V and 7 bases from J, the junction kept 1 base outside the gene matches. Germline CDR1 is ENHRY and CDR2 is SYGVKD. CDR3 in amino acids: CAIRGTSGGNEQFF. As DNA, the CDR3 is TGTGCCATCAGGGGGACTAGCGGGGGGAATGAGCAGTTCTTC.

The chain uses TRBV29-1 and TRBJ1-1; weak D call: TRBD1 (6 bases). Germline V gene sequence: CDR1 SQVTM, CDR2 ANQGSEA. The CDR3 covers 13 residues. Trimming took off 1 base at V and 7 bases at J, with 13 bases between the two ends. This chain's CDR3 is CSVEGGTINEAFF. As DNA, the CDR3 is TGCAGCGTTGAAGGGGGGACAATAAATGAAGCTTTCTTT.

The chain recombines TRBV11-2 with TRBJ2-1; D not resolved. Germline V CDR1 and CDR2: SGHAT, FQNNGV. This CDR3 spans 16 amino acids. Trimming removed 1 base at V and 0 bases at J, with 10 bases between. CDR3 sequence reads: CASSLVPRSSYNEQFF. The DNA of the CDR3 is TGTGCCAGCAGCTTAGTACCTAGGAGCTCCTACAATGAGCAGTTCTTC.